These T cell receptor beta chains were read from a single sample in a study of PD-1 blockade in mismatch repair-deficient tumors. TCRdb's copy holds only in-frame clones and misses some; the assay was immunoSEQ multiplex PCR. The sample consists of over 100,000 clones, over 60% of them appearing once. The material sequenced was peripheral blood, taken approximately 60 weeks after starting pembrolizumab. These receptors all come from an adult with mismatch repair-deficient cancer. Each CDR3 is given with its conserved first and last residue. The D gene is left open where the match is weak. Part of the rows lack a size; the others show once, few, many or a class for expanded clones.

j_call,cdr3_length,clone_size,d_call,v_call,cdr3_aa,cdr3_nt
TRBJ2-5,13,few,TRBD1,TRBV6-1,CASSGTGSASQYF,TGTGCCAGCAGCGGGACAGGGTCGGCGTCCCAGTACTTC
TRBJ1-4,15,-,TRBD1,TRBV9,CASSVAGQGSEKLFF,TGTGCCAGCAGCGTAGCTGGACAGGGTAGTGAAAAACTGTTTTTT
TRBJ2-1,12,few,-,TRBV7-3,CASSYGGSEQFF,TGTGCCAGCAGTTACGGGGGAAGTGAGCAGTTCTTC
TRBJ2-7,12,-,-,TRBV5-8,CASSFGYNEQYF,TGTGCCAGCAGCTTCGGTTACAACGAGCAGTACTTC
TRBJ2-7,18,few,TRBD2,TRBV28,CASSSSPGLGSSSYEQYF,TGTGCCAGCAGTTCTTCACCCGGACTAGGGTCGAGCTCCTACGAGCAGTACTTC
TRBJ1-1,16,-,-,TRBV4-3,CASSPAVDDTNTEAFF,TGCGCCAGCAGCCCGGCCGTGGATGACACCAACACTGAAGCTTTCTTT
TRBJ1-1,14,-,TRBD1,TRBV11-2,CASTPKGANTEAFF,TGTGCCAGCACCCCAAAGGGGGCGAATACTGAAGCTTTCTTT
TRBJ1-1,14,-,-,TRBV19,CASRPGALNTEAFF,TGTGCCAGCCGCCCGGGGGCCCTTAACACTGAAGCTTTCTTT
TRBJ2-1,17,-,-,TRBV7-8,CASSLAINDNSYNEQFF,TGTGCCAGCAGCTTAGCAATTAATGATAATTCCTACAATGAGCAGTTCTTC
TRBJ2-3,16,-,TRBD2,TRBV19,CASSIGGGTNPDTQYF,TGTGCCAGTAGTATAGGGGGGGGGACTAATCCGGATACGCAGTATTTT
TRBJ2-7,15,-,-,TRBV14,CASSQDRTPSYEQYF,TGTGCCAGCAGCCAAGATAGGACACCCTCCTACGAGCAGTACTTC
TRBJ2-3,17,once,TRBD1,TRBV5-6,CASSHDRGPASTDTQYF,TGTGCCAGCAGCCACGACAGGGGCCCAGCTAGCACAGATACGCAGTATTTT
TRBJ2-1,15,once,TRBD1,TRBV4-1,CASSQVQGDYNEQFF,TGCGCCAGCAGCCAAGTACAGGGGGACTACAATGAGCAGTTCTTC
TRBJ2-7,13,-,-,TRBV6-4,CASSHRAYYEQYF,TGTGCCAGCAGTCACAGGGCTTACTACGAGCAGTACTTC
TRBJ1-1,14,once,-,TRBV27,CASSSTGGGTEAFF,TGTGCCAGCAGTTCCACGGGGGGCGGGACTGAAGCTTTCTTT
TRBJ1-1,16,-,-,TRBV5-4,CASSFPVGRGNTEAFF,TGTGCCAGCAGTTTTCCCGTAGGTAGGGGGAACACTGAAGCTTTCTTT
TRBJ2-1,13,-,-,TRBV5-6,CASSPDSYNEQFF,TGTGCCAGCAGCCCAGACAGTTACAATGAGCAGTTCTTC
TRBJ2-7,14,-,-,TRBV2,CASSDGAGTYEQYF,TGTGCCAGCAGTGATGGGGCTGGGACCTACGAGCAGTACTTC
TRBJ1-1,12,-,-,TRBV6-6,CASNKPGREAFF,TGTGCCAGCAATAAGCCGGGCCGTGAAGCTTTCTTT
TRBJ1-3,15,-,-,TRBV5-4,CASSQDRVAGNTIYF,TGCGCCAGCAGCCAAGATCGGGTAGCTGGAAACACCATATATTTT
TRBJ2-5,14,-,-,TRBV11-3,CASSLDSQGETQYF,TGTGCCAGCAGCTTAGATTCACAGGGAGAGACCCAGTACTTC
TRBJ2-7,13,-,-,TRBV7-2,CASSWRDEYEQYF,TGTGCCAGCAGCTGGCGGGATGAGTACGAGCAGTACTTC
TRBJ1-5,16,-,TRBD1,TRBV19,CASSPPNRGGNQPQHF,TGTGCCAGTAGTCCCCCTAACAGGGGTGGCAATCAGCCCCAGCATTTT
TRBJ1-1,12,-,-,TRBV15,CATSRENSEAFF,TGTGCCACCAGCAGAGAGAATTCTGAAGCTTTCTTT
TRBJ1-3,16,-,-,TRBV14,CASSQRRGISGNTIYF,TGTGCCAGCAGCCAAAGACGCGGCATCTCTGGAAACACCATATATTTT
TRBJ2-7,13,-,-,TRBV27,CASSPTGPYEQYF,TGTGCCAGCAGTCCAACCGGACCCTACGAGCAGTACTTC
TRBJ2-5,16,-,-,TRBV5-1,CASSLAPFLGQETQYF,TGCGCCAGCAGCTTGGCCCCCTTCCTGGGCCAAGAGACCCAGTACTTC
TRBJ1-2,13,-,-,TRBV6-5,CASSPGPSYGYTF,TGTGCCAGCAGTCCGGGACCGAGCTATGGCTACACCTTC
TRBJ2-3,17,few,TRBD2,TRBV5-4,CASSLLPSGGGMDTQYF,TGTGCCAGCAGCTTGTTGCCTAGCGGTGGGGGTATGGATACGCAGTATTTT
TRBJ1-2,17,-,TRBD1,TRBV7-9,CASSPWTGGFGYYGYTF,TGTGCCAGCAGCCCTTGGACAGGGGGCTTTGGCTACTATGGCTACACCTTC
TRBJ2-3,15,-,-,TRBV6-1,CASPPGGASTDTQYF,TGTGCCAGCCCCCCCGGAGGGGCAAGCACAGATACGCAGTATTTT
TRBJ1-1,18,few,-,TRBV5-6,CASSLLVEGGGVGTEAFF,TGTGCCAGCAGCTTATTAGTTGAGGGTGGCGGTGTTGGCACTGAAGCTTTCTTT
TRBJ2-1,16,-,TRBD2,TRBV4-2,CASSHSLAGQYNEQFF,TGTGCCAGCAGCCATTCCCTAGCGGGACAATACAATGAGCAGTTCTTC
TRBJ2-7,16,-,TRBD1,TRBV5-8,CASSLPSGTGHYEQYF,TGTGCCAGCAGCTTGCCCTCCGGGACAGGGCACTACGAGCAGTACTTC
TRBJ2-3,14,-,TRBD2,TRBV6-5,CASSRTSGADTQYF,TGTGCCAGCAGCAGGACTAGCGGGGCAGATACGCAGTATTTT
TRBJ2-1,15,-,TRBD2,TRBV7-9,CASSLVLAGHNEQFF,TGTGCCAGCAGCTTAGTACTAGCGGGGCACAATGAGCAGTTCTTC
TRBJ1-5,14,-,-,TRBV6-1,CASSEIFSNQPQHF,TGTGCCAGCAGTGAAATTTTTAGCAATCAGCCCCAGCATTTT